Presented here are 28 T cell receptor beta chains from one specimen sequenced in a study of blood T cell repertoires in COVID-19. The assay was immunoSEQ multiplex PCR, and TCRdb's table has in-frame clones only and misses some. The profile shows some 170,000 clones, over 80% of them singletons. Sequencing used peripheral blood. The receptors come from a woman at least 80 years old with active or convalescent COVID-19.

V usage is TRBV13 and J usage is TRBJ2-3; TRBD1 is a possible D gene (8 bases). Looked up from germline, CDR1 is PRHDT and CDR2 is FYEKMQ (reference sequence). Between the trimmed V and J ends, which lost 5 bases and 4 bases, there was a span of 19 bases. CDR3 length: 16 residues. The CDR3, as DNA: TGTGCCAGCAGCGCTGGACAGGGAGGGCCGTCAGATACGCAGTATTTT. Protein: CASSAGQGGPSDTQYF.

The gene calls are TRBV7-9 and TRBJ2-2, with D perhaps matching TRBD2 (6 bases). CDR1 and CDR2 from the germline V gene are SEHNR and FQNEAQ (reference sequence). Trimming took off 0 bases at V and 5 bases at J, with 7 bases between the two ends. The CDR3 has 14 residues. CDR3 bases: TGTGCCAGCAGCTTAGCGGAGGGAACCGGGGAGCTGTTTTTT. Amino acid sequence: CASSLAEGTGELFF.

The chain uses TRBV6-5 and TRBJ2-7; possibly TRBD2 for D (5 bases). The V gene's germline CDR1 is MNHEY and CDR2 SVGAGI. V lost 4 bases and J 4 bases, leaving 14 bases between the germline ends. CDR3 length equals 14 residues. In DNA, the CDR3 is TGTGCCAGCAGTTCCCCGACGGGGTTGTACGAGCAGTACTTC. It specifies CASSSPTGLYEQYF.

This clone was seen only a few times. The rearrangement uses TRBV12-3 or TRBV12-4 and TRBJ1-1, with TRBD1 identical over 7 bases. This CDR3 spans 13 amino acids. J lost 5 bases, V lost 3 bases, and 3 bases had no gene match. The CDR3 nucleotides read TGTGCCAGCAGTTTTAGGACAGGTACTGAAGCTTTCTTT. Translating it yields CASSFRTGTEAFF.

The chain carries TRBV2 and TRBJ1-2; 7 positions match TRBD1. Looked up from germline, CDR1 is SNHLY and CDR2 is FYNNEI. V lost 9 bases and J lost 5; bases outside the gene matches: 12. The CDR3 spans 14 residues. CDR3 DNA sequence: TGTGCCAGTATTCCGGGACAGCTTTCTTATGGCTACACCTTC. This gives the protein CASIPGQLSYGYTF.

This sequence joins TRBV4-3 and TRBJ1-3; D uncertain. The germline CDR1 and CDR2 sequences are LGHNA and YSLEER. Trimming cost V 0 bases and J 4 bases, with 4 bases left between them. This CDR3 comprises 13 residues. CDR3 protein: CASSQDPGNTIYF. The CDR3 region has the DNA TGCGCCAGCAGCCAAGATCCGGGAAACACCATATATTTT.

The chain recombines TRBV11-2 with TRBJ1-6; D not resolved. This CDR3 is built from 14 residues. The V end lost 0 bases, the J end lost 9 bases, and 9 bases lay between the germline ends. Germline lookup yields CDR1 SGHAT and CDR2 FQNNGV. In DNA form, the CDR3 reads TGTGCCAGCAGCTTAGAGTCTACGGGTTCACCCCTCCACTTT. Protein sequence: CASSLESTGSPLHF.

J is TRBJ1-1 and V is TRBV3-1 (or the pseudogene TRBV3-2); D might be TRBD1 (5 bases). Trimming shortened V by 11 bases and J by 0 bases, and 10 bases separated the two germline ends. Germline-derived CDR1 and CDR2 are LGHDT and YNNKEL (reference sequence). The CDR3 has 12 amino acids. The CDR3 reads CASGDLNTEAFF. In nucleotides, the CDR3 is TGTGCCTCGGGGGACTTGAACACTGAAGCTTTCTTT.

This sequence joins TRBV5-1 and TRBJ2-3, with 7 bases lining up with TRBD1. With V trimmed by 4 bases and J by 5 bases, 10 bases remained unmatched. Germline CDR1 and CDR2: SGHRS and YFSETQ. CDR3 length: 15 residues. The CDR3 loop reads CASSRFEGAEDTQYF. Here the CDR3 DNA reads TGCGCCAGCAGCCGATTCGAGGGGGCAGAAGATACGCAGTATTTT.

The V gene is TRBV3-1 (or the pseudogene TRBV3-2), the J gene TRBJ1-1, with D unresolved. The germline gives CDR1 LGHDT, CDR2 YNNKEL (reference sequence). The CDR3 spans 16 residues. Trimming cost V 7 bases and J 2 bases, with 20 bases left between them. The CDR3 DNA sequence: TGTGCCAGCAAACCAAGCGGATGGGGAACCAACACTGAAGCTTTCTTT. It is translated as CASKPSGWGTNTEAFF.

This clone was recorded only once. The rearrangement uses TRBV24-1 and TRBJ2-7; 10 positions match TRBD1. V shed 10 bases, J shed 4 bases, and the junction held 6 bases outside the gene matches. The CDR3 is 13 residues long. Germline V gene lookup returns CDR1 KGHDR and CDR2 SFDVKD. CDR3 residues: CATPDRGEYEQYF. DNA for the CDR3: TGTGCCACGCCGGACAGGGGGGAGTACGAGCAGTACTTC.

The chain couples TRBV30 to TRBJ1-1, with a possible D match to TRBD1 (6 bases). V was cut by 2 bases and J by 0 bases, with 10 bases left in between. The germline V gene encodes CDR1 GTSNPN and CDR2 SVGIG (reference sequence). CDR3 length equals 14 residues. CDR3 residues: CAWSKDSLNTEAFF. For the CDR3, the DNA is TGTGCCTGGAGTAAGGACAGCTTGAACACTGAAGCTTTCTTT.

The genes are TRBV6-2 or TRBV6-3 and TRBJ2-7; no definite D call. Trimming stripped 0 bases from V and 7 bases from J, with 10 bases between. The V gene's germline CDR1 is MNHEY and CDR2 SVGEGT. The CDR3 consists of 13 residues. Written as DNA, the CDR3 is TGTGCCAGCAGTTACTCCGACACATCAGAGCAGTACTTC. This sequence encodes CASSYSDTSEQYF.

The CDR3 loop is CASSPQRVDWNGYTF. The CDR3 DNA reads TGTGCCAGCAGCCCCCAGCGGGTAGATTGGAATGGCTACACCTTC. The chain links TRBV3-1 (or the pseudogene TRBV3-2) to TRBJ1-2, with unresolved D. The CDR3 loop spans 15 amino acids. Germline V lookup: CDR1 LGHDT, CDR2 YNNKEL (reference sequence). The V and J ends lost 4 bases and 6 bases respectively, with 18 bases between them.

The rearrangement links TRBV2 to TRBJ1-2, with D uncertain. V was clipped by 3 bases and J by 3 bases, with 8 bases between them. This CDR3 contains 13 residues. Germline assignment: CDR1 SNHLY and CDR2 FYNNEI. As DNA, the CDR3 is TGTGCCAGCAGTGATGGGCCGGACTATGGCTACACCTTC. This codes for CASSDGPDYGYTF.

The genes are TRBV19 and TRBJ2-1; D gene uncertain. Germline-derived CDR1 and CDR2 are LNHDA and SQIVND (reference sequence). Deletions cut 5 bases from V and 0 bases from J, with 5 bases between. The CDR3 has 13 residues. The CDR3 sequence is CASSLVSYNEQFF. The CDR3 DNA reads TGTGCCAGTAGTCTTGTCTCCTACAATGAGCAGTTCTTC.

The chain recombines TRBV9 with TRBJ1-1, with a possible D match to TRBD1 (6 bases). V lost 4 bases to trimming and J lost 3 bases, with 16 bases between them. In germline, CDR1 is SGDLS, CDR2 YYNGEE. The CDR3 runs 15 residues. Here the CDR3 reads CASSPNAGGDTEAFF. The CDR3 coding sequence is TGTGCCAGCAGCCCTAACGCGGGGGGCGACACTGAAGCTTTCTTT. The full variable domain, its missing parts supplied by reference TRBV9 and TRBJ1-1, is DSGVTQTPKHLITATGQRVTLRCSPRSGDLSVYWYQQSLDQGLQFLIQYYNGEERAKGNILERFSAQQFPDLHSELNLSSLELGDSALYFCASSPNAGGDTEAFFGQGTRLTVV.

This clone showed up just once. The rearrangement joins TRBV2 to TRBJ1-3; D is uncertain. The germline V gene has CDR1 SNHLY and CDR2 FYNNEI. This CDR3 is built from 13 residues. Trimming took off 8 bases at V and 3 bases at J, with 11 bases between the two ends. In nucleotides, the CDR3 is TGTGCCAGCCTCAGGAACGTTGGAAACACCATATATTTT. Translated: CASLRNVGNTIYF. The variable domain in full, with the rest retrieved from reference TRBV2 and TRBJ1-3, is EPEVTQTPSHQVTQMGQEVILRCVPISNHLYFYWYRQILGQKVEFLVSFYNNEISEKSEIFDDQFSVERPDGSNFTLKIRSTKLEDSAMYFCASLRNVGNTIYFGEGSWLTVV.

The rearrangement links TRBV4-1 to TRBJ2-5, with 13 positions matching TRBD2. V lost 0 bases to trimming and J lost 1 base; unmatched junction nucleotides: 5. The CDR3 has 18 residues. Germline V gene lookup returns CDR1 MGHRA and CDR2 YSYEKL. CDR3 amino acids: CASSQELGLAGLQETQYF. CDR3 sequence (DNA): TGCGCCAGCAGCCAAGAGTTGGGACTAGCGGGGCTCCAAGAGACCCAGTACTTC.

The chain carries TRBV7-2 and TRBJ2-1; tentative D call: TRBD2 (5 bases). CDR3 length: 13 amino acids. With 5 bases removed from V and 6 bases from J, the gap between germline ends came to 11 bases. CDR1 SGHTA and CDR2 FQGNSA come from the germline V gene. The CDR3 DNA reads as TGTGCCAGCAGCCAAGGACTGGGCAATGAGCAGTTCTTC. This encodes CASSQGLGNEQFF.

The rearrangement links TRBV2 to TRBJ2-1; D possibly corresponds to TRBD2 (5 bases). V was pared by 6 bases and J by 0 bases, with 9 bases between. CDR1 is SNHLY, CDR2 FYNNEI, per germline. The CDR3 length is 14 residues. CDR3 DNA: TGTGCCAGCAGGAAAGGGAGCTCCTACAATGAGCAGTTCTTC. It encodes CASRKGSSYNEQFF.

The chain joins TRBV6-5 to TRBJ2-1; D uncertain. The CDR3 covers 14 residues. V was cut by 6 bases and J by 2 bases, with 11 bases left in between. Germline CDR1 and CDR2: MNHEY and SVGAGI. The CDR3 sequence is CASRSQLAYNEQFF. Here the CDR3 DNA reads TGTGCCAGCAGGAGTCAGCTAGCCTACAATGAGCAGTTCTTC.

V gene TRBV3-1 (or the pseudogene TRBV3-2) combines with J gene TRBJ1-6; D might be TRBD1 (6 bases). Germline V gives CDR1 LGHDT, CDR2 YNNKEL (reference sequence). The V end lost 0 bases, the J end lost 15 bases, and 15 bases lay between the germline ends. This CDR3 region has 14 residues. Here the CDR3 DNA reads TGTGCCAGCAGCCAAGATCCGGCAGGGGATAACCTCCACTTT. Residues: CASSQDPAGDNLHF.

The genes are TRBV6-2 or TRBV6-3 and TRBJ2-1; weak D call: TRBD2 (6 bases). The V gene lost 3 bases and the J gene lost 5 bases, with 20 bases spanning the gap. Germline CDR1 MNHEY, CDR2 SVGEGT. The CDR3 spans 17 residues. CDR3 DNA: TGTGCCAGCAGTTATCCCCGTCGGGGGATGGGAAACAATGAGCAGTTCTTC. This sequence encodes CASSYPRRGMGNNEQFF.

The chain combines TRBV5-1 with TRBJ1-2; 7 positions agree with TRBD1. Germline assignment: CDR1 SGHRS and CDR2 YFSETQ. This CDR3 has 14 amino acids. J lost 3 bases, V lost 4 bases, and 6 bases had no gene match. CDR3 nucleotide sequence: TGCGCCAGCAGCCCGGGACAGCCAGACTATGGCTACACCTTC. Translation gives CASSPGQPDYGYTF. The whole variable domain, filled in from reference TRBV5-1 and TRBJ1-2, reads KAGVTQTPRYLIKTRGQQVTLSCSPISGHRSVSWYQQTPGQGLQFLFEYFSETQRNKGNFPGRFSGRQFSNSRSEMNVSTLELGDSALYLCASSPGQPDYGYTFGSGTRLTVV.

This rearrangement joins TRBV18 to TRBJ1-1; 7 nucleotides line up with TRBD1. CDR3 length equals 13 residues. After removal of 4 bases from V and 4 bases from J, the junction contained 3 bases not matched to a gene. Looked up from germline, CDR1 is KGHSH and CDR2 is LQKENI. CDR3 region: CASSQTGPTEAFF. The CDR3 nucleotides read TGTGCCAGCTCACAGACAGGGCCCACTGAAGCTTTCTTT.

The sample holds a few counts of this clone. The CDR3 bases are TGTGCCAGCAGTAAAACGACAGGGGCCACCTACGAGCAGTACTTC. It encodes CASSKTTGATYEQYF. This chain joins TRBV6-5 and TRBJ2-7; 8 nucleotides agree with TRBD1. The germline V gene has CDR1 MNHEY and CDR2 SVGAGI. The CDR3 contains 15 residues. V trimming: 5 bases; J trimming: 2 bases; junction bases outside the gene matches: 8.

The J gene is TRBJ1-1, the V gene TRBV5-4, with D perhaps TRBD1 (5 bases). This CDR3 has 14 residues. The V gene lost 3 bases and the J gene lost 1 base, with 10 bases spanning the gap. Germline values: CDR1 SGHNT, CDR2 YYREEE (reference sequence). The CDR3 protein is CASSSRTGNTEAFF. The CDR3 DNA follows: TGTGCCAGCAGCTCAAGAACAGGGAACACTGAAGCTTTCTTT.